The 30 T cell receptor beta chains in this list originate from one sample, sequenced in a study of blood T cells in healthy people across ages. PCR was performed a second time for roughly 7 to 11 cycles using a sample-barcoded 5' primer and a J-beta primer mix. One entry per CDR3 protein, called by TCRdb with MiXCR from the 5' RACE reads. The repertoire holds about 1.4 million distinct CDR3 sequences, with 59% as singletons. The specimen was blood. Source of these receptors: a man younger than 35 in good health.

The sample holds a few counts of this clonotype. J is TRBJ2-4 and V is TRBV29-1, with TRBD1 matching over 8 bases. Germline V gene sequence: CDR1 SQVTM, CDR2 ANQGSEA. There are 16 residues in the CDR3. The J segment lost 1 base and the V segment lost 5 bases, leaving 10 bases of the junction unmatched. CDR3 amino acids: CSVRDRRFLAKNIQYF. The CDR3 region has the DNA TGCAGCGTTAGGGACAGGCGATTCCTGGCCAAAAACATTCAGTACTTC.

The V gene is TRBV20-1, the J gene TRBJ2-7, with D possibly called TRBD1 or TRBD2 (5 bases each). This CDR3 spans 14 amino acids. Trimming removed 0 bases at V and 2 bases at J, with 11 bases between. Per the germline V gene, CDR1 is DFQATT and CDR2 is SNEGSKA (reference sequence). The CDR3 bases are TGCAGTGCTAGAGATTTCCGGGGCCCCTACGAGCAGTACTTC. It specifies CSARDFRGPYEQYF.

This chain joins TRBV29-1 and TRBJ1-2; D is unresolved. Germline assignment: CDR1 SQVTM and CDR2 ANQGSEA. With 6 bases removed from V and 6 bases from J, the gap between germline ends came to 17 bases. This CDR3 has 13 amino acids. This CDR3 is CSVRTILTDGYTF. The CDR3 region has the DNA TGCAGCGTCCGAACCATCTTGACCGATGGCTACACCTTC.

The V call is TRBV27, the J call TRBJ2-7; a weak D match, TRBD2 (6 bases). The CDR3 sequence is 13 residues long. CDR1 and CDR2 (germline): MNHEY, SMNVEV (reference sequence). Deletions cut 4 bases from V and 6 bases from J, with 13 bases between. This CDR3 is CASSWGLGGEQYF. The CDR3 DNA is TGTGCCAGCAGTTGGGGACTGGGCGGCGAGCAGTACTTC.

As DNA, the CDR3 is TGCAGCAACTGGGGACCAGGGGAGAGCAATGAGCAGTTCTTC. Its translation: CSNWGPGESNEQFF. The genes are TRBV29-1 and TRBJ2-1, with a possible D match to TRBD1 (6 bases). Deletions cut 8 bases from V and 6 bases from J, with 20 bases between. From germline, CDR1 is SQVTM and CDR2 ANQGSEA. CDR3 size: 14 residues.

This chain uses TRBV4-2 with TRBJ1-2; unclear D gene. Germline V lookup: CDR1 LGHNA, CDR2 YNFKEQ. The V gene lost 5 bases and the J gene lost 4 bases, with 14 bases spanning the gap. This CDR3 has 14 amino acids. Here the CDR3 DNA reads TGTGCCAGCAGCAGAAACGGGGTTGGCTATGGCTACACCTTC. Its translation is CASSRNGVGYGYTF.

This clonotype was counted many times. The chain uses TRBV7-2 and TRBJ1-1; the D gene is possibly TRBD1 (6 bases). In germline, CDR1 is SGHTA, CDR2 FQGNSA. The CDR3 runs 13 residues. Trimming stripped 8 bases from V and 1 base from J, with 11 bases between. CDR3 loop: CASPGQSNTEAFF. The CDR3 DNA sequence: TGTGCCAGCCCTGGACAGTCGAACACTGAAGCTTTCTTT.

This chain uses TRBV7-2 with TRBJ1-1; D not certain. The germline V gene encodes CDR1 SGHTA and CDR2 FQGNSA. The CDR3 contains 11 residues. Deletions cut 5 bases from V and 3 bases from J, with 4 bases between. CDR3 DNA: TGTGCCAGCAGCAGGTACACTGAAGCTTTCTTT. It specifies CASSRYTEAFF.

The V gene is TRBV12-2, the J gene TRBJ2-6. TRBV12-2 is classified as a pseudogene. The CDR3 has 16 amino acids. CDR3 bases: TGTGCAAGTCGCTTAGTTTACGGCTCTGGGGCCAACGTCCTGACTTTC. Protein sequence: CASRLVYGSGANVLTF.

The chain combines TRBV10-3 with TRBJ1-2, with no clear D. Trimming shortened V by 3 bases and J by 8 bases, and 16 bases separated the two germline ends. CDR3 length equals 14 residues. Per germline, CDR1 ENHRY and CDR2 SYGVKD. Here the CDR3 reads CAISDRGGMGGYTF. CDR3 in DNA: TGTGCCATCAGTGACCGTGGAGGGATGGGCGGCTACACCTTC.

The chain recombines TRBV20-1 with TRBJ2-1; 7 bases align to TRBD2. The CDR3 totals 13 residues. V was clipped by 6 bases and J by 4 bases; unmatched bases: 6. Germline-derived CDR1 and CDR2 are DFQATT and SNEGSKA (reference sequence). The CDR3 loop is CSAAWTSYNEQFF. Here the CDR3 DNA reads TGCAGTGCCGCCTGGACTAGTTACAATGAGCAGTTCTTC.

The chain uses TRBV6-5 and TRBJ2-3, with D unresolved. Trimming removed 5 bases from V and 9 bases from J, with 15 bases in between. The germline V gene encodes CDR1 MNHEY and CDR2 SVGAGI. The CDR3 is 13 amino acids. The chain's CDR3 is CASSPFGRETQYF. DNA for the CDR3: TGTGCCAGCAGTCCGTTCGGGCGAGAGACGCAGTATTTT.

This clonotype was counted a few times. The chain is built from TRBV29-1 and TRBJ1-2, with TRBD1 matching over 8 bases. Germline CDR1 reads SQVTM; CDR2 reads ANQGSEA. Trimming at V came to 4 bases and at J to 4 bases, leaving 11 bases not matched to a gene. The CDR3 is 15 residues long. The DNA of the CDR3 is TGCAGCGTTGTGGGTCCCAGGGGGCGCGCCTATGGCTACACCTTC. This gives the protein CSVVGPRGRAYGYTF.

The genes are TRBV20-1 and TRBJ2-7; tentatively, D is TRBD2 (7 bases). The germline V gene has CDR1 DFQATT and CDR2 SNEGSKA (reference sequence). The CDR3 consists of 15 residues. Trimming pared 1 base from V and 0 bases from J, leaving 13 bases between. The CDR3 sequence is CSARGGRGPSYEQYF. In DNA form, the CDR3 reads TGCAGTGCTAGAGGAGGGCGGGGGCCCTCCTACGAGCAGTACTTC.

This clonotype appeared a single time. CDR3 DNA sequence: TGTGCCAGCCAACTGGGAGGGTCGCAAGAGACCCAGTACTTC. Translation gives CASQLGGSQETQYF. The chain has TRBV7-2 and TRBJ2-5; 7 nucleotides line up with TRBD2. The CDR3 has 14 amino acids. In germline, CDR1 is SGHTA, CDR2 FQGNSA. V lost 8 bases, J lost 2 bases, and 8 bases stayed unmatched.

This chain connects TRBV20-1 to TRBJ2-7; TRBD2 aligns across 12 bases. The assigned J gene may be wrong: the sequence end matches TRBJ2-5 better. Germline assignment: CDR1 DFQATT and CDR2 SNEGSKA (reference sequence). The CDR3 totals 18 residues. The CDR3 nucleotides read TGCAGTGCTAGAGATGGGCTAGCGGGGGGGCCCCACCAAGAGACCCAGTACTTC. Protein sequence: CSARDGLAGGPHQETQYF.

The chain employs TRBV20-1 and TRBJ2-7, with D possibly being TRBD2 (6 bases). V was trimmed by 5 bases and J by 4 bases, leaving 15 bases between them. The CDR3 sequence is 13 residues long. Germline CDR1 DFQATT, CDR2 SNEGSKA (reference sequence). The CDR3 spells CSALEGQIYEQYF. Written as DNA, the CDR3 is TGCAGTGCTTTGGAGGGGCAAATATACGAGCAGTACTTC.

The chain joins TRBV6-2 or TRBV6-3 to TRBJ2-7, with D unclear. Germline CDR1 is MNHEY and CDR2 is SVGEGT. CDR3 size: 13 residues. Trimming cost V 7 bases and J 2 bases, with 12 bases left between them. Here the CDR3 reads CASTGLPTYEQYF. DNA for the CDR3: TGTGCCAGCACAGGCCTTCCAACCTACGAGCAGTACTTC.

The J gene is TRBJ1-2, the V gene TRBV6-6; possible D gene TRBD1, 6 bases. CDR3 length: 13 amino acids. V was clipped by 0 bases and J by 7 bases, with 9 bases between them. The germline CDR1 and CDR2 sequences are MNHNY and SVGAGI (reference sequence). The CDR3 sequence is CASSYSQGFGYTF. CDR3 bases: TGTGCCAGCAGTTACTCACAGGGTTTTGGCTACACCTTC.

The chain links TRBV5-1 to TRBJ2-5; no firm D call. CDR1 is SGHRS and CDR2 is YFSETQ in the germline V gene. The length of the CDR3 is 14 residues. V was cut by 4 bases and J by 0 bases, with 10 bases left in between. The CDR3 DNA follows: TGCGCCAGCAGCAGACGACTCGACCAAGAGACCCAGTACTTC. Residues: CASSRRLDQETQYF.

DNA of the CDR3: TGTGCCAGCAGTGAAAGGTCTAAAGAGACCCAGTACTTC. Amino acid sequence: CASSERSKETQYF. This chain uses TRBV2 with TRBJ2-5; no firm D call. The CDR3 has 13 amino acids. V dropped 2 bases and J dropped 3 bases, with 7 bases sitting between them. Germline CDR1 reads SNHLY; CDR2 reads FYNNEI.

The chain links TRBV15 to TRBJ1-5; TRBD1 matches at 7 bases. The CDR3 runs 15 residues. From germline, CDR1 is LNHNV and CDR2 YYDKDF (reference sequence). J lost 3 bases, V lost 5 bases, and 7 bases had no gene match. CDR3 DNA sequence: TGTGCCACCAGCGTCAACAGGGGTTCCAATCAGCCCCAGCATTTT. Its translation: CATSVNRGSNQPQHF.

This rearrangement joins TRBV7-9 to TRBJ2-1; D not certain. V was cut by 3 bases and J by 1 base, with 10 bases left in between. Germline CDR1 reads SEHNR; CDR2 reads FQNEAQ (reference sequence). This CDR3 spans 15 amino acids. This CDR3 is CASSFYTSSYNEQFF. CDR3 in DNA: TGTGCCAGCAGCTTTTACACCTCTTCCTACAATGAGCAGTTCTTC.

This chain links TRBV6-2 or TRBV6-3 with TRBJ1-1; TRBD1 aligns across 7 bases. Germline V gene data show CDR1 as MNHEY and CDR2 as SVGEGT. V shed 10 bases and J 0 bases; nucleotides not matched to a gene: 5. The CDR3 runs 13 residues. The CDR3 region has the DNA TGTGCCACTCGGGACAGTATGAACACTGAAGCTTTCTTT. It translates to CATRDSMNTEAFF.

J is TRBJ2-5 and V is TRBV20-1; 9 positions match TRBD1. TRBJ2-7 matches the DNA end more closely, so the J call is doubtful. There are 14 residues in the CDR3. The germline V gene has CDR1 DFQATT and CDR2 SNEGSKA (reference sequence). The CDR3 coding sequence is TGCAGTGCTTCCGGACAGGGGCACGGTTTCGAGCAGTACTTC. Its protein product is CSASGQGHGFEQYF.

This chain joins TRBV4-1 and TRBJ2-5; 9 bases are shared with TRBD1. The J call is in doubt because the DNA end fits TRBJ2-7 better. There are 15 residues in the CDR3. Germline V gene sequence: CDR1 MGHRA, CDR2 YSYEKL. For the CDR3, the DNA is TGCGCCAGCAGCCAAGTACCGGGACAGGGTTGCGAGCAGTACTTC. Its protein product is CASSQVPGQGCEQYF.

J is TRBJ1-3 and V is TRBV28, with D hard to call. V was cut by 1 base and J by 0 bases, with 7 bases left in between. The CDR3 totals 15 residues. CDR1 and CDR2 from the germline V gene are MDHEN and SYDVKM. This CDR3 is CASSLLVSSGNTIYF. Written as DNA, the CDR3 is TGTGCCAGCAGTTTATTGGTCAGCTCTGGAAACACCATATATTTT.

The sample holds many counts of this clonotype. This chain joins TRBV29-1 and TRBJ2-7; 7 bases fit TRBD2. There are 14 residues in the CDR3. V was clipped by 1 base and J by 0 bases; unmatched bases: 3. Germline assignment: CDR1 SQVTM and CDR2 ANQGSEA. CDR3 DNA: TGCAGCGTTGAAGGGCTAGCGGACTCCTACGAGCAGTACTTC. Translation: CSVEGLADSYEQYF.

DNA for the CDR3: TGCAGTGCTAGGGGGGGGGAATACTCCTACGAGCAGTACTTC. It codes for CSARGGEYSYEQYF. This rearrangement joins TRBV20-1 to TRBJ2-7; 7 nucleotides align to TRBD2. This CDR3 comprises 14 residues. Germline loops: CDR1 DFQATT, CDR2 SNEGSKA (reference sequence). With V trimmed by 3 bases and J by 0 bases, 5 bases remained unmatched.

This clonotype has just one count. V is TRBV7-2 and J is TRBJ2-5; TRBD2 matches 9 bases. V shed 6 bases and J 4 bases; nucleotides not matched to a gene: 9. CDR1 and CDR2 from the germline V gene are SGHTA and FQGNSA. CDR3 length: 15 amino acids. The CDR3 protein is CASSFGGGGVETQYF. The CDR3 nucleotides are TGTGCCAGCAGTTTTGGCGGCGGGGGGGTAGAGACCCAGTACTTC.